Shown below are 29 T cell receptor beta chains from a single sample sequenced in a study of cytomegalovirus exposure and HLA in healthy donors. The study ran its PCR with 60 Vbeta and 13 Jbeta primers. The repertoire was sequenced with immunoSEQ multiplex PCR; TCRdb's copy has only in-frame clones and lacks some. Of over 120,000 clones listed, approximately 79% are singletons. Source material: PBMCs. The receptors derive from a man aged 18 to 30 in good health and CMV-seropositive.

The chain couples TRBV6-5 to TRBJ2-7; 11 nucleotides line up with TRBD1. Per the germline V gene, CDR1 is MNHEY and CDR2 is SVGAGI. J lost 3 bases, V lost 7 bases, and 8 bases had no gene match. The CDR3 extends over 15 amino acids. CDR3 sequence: CASTPGTGGGYEQYF. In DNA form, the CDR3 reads TGTGCCAGCACCCCAGGGACAGGGGGAGGCTACGAGCAGTACTTC.

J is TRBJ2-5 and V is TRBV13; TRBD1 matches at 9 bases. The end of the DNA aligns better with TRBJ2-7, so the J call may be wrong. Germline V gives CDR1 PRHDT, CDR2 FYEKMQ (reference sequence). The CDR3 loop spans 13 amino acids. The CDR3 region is CASIWGQGVEQYF. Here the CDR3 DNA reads TGTGCCAGCATCTGGGGACAGGGTGTCGAGCAGTACTTC.

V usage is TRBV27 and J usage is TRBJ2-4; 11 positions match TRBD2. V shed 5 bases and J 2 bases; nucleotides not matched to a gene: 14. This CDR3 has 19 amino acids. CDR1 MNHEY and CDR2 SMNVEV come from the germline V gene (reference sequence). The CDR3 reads CASSPLASGRSGTKNIQYF. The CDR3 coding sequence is TGTGCCAGCAGTCCCTTAGCTAGCGGGAGGAGTGGAACCAAAAACATTCAGTACTTC.

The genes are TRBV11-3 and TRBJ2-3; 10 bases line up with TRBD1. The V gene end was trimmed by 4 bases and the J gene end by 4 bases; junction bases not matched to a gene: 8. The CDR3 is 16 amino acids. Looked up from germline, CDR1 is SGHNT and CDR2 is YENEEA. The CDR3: CASSYSGTGAADTQYF. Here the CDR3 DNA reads TGTGCCAGCAGCTATTCCGGGACAGGGGCCGCAGATACGCAGTATTTT.

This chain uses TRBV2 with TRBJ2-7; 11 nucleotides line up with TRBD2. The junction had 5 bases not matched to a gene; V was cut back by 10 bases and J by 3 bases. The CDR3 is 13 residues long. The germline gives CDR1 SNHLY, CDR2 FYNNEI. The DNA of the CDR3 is TGTGCCACTAAGGGACTAGCGGACTACGAGCAGTACTTC. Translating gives CATKGLADYEQYF.

CDR3 amino acids: CASSESTRNQETQYF. The DNA for the CDR3 is TGCGCCAGCAGTGAGTCGACCAGGAACCAAGAGACCCAGTACTTC. This sequence joins TRBV10-2 and TRBJ2-5; D unresolved. This CDR3 has 15 amino acids. The germline CDR1 and CDR2 sequences are WSHSY and SAAADI. Trimming took off 0 bases at V and 0 bases at J, with 8 bases between the two ends.

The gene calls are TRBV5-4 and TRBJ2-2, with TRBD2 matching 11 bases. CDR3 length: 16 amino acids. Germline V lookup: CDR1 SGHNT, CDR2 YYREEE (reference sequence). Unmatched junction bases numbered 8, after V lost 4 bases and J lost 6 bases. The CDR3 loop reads CASSPVSGGAPGELFF. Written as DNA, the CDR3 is TGTGCCAGCAGCCCCGTTAGCGGGGGGGCCCCCGGGGAGCTGTTTTTT.

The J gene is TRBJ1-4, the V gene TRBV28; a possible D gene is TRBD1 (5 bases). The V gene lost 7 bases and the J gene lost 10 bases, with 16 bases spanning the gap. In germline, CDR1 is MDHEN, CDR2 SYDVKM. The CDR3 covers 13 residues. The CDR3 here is CASTRPDRPKLFF. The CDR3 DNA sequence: TGTGCCAGCACCCGACCCGACAGACCAAAACTGTTTTTT. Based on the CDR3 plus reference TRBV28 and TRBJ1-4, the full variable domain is DVKVTQSSRYLVKRTGEKVFLECVQDMDHENMFWYRQDPGLGLRLIYFSYDVKMKEKGDIPEGYSVSREKKERFSLILESASTNQTSMYLCASTRPDRPKLFFGSGTQLSVL.

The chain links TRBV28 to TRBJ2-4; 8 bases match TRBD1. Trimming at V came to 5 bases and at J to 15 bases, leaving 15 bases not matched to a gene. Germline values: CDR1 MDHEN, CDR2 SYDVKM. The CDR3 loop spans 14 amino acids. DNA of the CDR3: TGTGCCAGCAGTCCCCGGACAGGGCCCCTGCAATCGTACTTC. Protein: CASSPRTGPLQSYF.

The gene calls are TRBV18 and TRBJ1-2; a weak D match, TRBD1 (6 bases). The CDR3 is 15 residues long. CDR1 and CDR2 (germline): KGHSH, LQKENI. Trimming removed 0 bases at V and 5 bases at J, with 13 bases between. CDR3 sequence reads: CASSPPQGKVYGYTF. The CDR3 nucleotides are TGTGCCAGCTCACCACCGCAGGGGAAAGTTTATGGCTACACCTTC.

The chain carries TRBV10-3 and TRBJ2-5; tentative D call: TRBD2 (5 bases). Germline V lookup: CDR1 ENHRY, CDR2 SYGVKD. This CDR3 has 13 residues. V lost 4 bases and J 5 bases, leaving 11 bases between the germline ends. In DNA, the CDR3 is TGTGCCATCAGTGCTGGGGAGAGGGAGACCCAGTACTTC. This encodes CAISAGERETQYF.

In DNA form, the CDR3 reads TGTGCCAGCAGCTGGGCGGGGGGCGCTGGACAAGAGACCCAGTACTTC. Its protein is CASSWAGGAGQETQYF. V is TRBV5-4 and J is TRBJ2-5, with 8 positions matching TRBD2. Trimming took 3 bases from V and 2 from J; bases not matched to a gene: 9. The CDR3 covers 16 residues. The germline V gene encodes CDR1 SGHNT and CDR2 YYREEE (reference sequence).

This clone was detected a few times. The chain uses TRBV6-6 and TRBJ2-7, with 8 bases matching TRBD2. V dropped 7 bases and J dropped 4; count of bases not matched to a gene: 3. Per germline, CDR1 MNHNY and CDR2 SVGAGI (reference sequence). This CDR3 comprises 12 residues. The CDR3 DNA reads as TGTGCCAGCAAGCGGGGGCCGTACGAGCAGTACTTC. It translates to CASKRGPYEQYF.

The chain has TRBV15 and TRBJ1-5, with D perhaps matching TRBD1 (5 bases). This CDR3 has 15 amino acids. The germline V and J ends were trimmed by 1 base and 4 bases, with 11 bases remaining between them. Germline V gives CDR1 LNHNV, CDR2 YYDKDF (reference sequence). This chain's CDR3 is CATSRGPGRNQPQHF. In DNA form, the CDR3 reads TGTGCCACCAGCAGAGGGCCAGGGCGGAATCAGCCCCAGCATTTT.

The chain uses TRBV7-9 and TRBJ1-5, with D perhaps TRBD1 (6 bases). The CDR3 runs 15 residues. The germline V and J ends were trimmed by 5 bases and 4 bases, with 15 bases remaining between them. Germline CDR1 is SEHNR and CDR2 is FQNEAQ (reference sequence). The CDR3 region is CASSMTGNRNQPQHF. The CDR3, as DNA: TGTGCCAGCAGCATGACAGGCAACCGGAATCAGCCCCAGCATTTT. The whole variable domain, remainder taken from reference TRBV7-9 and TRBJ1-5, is DTGVSQNPRHKITKRGQNVTFRCDPISEHNRLYWYRQTLGQGPEFLTYFQNEAQLEKSRLLSDRFSAERPKGSFSTLEIQRTEQGDSAMYLCASSMTGNRNQPQHFGDGTRLSIL.

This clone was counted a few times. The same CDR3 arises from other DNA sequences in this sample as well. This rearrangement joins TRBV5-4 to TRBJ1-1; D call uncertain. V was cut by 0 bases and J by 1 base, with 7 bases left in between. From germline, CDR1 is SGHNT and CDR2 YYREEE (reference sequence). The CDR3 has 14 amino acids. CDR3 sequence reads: CASSLAGRNTEAFF. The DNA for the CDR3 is TGTGCCAGCAGCTTGGCCGGGAGGAACACTGAAGCTTTCTTT.

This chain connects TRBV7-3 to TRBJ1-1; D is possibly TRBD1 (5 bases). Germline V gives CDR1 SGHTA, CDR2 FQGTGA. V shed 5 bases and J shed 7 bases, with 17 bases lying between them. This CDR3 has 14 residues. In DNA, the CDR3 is TGTGCCAGCAGCCCACGGGGGTGGTCGGGTGAAGCTTTCTTT. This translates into CASSPRGWSGEAFF.

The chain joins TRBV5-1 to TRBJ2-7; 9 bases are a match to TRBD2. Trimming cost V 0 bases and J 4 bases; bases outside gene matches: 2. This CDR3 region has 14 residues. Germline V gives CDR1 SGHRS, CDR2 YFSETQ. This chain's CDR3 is CASSLALAGYEQYF. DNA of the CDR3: TGCGCCAGCAGCTTGGCCCTAGCGGGGTACGAGCAGTACTTC.

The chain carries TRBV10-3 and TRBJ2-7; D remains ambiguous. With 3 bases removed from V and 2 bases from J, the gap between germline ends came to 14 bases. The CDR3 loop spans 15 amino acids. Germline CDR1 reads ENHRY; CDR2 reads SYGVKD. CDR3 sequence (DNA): TGTGCCATCAGTGAATCGACAAGCCCCACCTACGAGCAGTACTTC. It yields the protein CAISESTSPTYEQYF.

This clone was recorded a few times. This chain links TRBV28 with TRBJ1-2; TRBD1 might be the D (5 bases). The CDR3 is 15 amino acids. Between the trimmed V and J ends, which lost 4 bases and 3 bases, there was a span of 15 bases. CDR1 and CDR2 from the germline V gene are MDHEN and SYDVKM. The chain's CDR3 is CASSWASRAHYGYTF. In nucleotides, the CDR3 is TGTGCCAGCAGTTGGGCCAGCAGGGCCCACTATGGCTACACCTTC.

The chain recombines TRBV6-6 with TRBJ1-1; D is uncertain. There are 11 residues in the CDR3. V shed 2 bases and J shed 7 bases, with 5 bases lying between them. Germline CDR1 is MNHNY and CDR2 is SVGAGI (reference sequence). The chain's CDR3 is CASSYGSEAFF. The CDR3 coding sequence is TGTGCCAGCAGTTACGGGAGTGAAGCTTTCTTT.

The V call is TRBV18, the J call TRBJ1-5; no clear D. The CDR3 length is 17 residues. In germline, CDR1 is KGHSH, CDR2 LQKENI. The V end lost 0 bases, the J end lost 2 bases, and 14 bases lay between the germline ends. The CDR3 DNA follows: TGTGCCAGCTCACCACCCAGCGTAACTAGGGGCAATCAGCCCCAGCATTTT. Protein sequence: CASSPPSVTRGNQPQHF.

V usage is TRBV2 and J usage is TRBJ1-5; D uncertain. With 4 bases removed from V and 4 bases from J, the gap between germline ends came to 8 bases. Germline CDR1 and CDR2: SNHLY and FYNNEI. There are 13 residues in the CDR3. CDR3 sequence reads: CASSVEWNQPQHF. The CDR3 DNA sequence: TGTGCCAGCAGTGTGGAGTGGAATCAGCCCCAGCATTTT.

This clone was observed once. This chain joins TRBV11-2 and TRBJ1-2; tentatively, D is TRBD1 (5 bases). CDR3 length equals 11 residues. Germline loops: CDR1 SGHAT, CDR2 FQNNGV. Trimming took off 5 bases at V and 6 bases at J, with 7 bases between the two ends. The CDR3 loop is CASSLRDGYTF. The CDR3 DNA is TGTGCCAGCAGCCTCAGGGATGGCTACACCTTC.

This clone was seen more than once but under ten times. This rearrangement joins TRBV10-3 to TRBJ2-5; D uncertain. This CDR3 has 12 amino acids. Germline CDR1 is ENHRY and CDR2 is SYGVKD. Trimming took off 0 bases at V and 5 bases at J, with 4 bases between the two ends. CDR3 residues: CAISESAETQYF. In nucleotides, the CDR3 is TGTGCCATCAGTGAGTCAGCCGAGACCCAGTACTTC.

The CDR3 DNA reads as TGTGCCTGGGGAGGGACTAGCCAGGAAAAACTGTTTTTT. As protein: CAWGGTSQEKLFF. The chain recombines TRBV30 with TRBJ1-4; a possible D gene is TRBD1 (5 bases). Trimming took off 5 bases at V and 8 bases at J, with 15 bases between the two ends. The germline gives CDR1 GTSNPN, CDR2 SVGIG (reference sequence). This CDR3 is 13 amino acids long. The complete variable domain, with remaining parts taken from reference TRBV30 and TRBJ1-4, reads SQTIHQWPATLVQPVGSPLSLECTVEGTSNPNLYWYRQAAGRGLQLLFYSVGIGQISSEVPQNLSASRPQDRQFILSSKKLLLSDSGFYLCAWGGTSQEKLFFGSGTQLSVL.

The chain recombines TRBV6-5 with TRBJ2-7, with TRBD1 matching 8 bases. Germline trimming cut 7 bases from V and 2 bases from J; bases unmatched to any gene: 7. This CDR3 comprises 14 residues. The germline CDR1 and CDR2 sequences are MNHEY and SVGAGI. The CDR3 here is CASTRTGQTYEQYF. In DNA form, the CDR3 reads TGTGCCAGCACTAGGACAGGGCAGACCTACGAGCAGTACTTC.

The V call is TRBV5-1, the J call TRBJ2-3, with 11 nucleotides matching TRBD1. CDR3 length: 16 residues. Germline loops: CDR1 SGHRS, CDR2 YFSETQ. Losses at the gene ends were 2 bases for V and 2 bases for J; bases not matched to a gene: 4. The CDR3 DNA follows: TGCGCCAGCAGCTTCGGGGACAGGGGGTACACAGATACGCAGTATTTT. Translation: CASSFGDRGYTDTQYF.

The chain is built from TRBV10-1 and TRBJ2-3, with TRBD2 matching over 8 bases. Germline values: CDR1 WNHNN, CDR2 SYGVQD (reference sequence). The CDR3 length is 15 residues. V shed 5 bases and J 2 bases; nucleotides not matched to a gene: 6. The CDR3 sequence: CASSISGGTTDTQYF. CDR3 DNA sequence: TGCGCCAGCAGTATCAGCGGGGGCACCACAGATACGCAGTATTTT.